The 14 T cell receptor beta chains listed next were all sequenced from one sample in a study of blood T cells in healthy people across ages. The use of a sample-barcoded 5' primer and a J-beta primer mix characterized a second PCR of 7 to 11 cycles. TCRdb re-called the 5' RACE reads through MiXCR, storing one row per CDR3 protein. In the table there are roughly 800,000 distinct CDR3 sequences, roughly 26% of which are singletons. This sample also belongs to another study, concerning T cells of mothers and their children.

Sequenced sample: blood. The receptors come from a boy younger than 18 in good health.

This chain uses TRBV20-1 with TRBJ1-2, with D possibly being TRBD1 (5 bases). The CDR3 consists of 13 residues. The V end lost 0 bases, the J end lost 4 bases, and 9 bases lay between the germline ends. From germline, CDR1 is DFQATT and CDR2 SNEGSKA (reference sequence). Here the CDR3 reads CSARDDRSYGYTF. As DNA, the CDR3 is TGCAGTGCTAGAGATGACAGATCCTATGGCTACACCTTC.

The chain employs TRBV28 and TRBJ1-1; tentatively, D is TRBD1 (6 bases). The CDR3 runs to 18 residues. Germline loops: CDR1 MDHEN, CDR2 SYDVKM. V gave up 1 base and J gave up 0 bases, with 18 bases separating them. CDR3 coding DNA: TGTGCCAGCAGTTTATTTGGTGGGGGCAGGGGCATGAACACTGAAGCTTTCTTT. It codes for CASSLFGGGRGMNTEAFF.

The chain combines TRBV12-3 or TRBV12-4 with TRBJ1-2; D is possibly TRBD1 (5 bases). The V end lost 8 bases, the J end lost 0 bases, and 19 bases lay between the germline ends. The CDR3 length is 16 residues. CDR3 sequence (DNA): TGTGCCAGCGTTAGGAGGGAACAGGCGTCTAACTATGGCTACACCTTC. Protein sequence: CASVRREQASNYGYTF.

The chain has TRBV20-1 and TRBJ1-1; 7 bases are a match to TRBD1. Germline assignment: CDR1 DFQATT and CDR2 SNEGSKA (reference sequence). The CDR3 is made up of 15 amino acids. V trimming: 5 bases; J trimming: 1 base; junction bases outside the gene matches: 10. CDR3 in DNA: TGCAGTGCTGACCATACCGGGACAGCGAACACTGAAGCTTTCTTT. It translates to CSADHTGTANTEAFF.

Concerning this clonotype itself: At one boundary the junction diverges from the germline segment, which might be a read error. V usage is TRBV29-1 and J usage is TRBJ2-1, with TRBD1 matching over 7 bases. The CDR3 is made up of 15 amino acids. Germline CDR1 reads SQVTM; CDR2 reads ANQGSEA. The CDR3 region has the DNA TGCAGCGGTGAAAACAGGGGAGCCTCCTACAATGAGCAGTTCTTC. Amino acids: CSGENRGASYNEQFF.

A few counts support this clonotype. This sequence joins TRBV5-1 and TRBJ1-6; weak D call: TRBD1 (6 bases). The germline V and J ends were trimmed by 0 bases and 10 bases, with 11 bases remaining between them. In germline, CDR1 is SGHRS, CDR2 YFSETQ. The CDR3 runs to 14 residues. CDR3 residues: CASSLGQVLSPLHF. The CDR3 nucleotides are TGCGCCAGCAGCTTGGGACAGGTACTCTCACCCCTCCACTTT.

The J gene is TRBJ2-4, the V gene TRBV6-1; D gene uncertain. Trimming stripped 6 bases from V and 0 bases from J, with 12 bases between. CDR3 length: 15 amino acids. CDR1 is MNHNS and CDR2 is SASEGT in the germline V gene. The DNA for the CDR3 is TGTGCCAGCAGCCCCGCTAATCTAGCCAAAAACATTCAGTACTTC. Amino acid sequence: CASSPANLAKNIQYF.

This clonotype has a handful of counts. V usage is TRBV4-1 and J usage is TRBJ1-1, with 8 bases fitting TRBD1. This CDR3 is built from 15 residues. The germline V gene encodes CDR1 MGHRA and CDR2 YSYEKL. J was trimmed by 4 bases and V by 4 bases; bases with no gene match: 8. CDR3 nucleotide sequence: TGCGCCAGCAGCCGACTAACAGGGGGGCGCACTGAAGCTTTCTTT. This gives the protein CASSRLTGGRTEAFF.

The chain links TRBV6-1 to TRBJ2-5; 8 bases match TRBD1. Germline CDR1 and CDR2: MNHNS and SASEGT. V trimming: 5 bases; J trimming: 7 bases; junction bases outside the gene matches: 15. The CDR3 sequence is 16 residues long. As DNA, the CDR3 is TGTGCCAGCAGTCAAGACAGGGGCGCTGGACATTGGACCCAGTACTTC. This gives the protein CASSQDRGAGHWTQYF.

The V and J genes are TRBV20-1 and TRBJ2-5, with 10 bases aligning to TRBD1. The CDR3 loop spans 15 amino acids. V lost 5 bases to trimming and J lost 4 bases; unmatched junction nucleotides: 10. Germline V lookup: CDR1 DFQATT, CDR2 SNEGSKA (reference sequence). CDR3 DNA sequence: TGCAGTGCTCCTGGGACAGGGGAGGTTGGAGAGACCCAGTACTTC. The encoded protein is CSAPGTGEVGETQYF.

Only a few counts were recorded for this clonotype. The CDR3, as DNA: TGTGCCAGCAGCCCGTGGACGTTAAGCTCCTACGAGCAGTACTTC. This encodes CASSPWTLSSYEQYF. This rearrangement joins TRBV5-5 to TRBJ2-7; no clear D. V was pared by 4 bases and J by 0 bases, with 14 bases between. This CDR3 region has 15 residues. Germline V gene sequence: CDR1 SGHKS, CDR2 YYEKEE (reference sequence).

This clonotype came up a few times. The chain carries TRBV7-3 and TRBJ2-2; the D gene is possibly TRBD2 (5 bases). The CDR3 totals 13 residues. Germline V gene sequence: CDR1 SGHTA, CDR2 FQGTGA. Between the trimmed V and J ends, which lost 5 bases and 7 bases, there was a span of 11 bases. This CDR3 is CASSVKGVGELFF. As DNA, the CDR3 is TGTGCCAGCAGCGTTAAGGGAGTCGGGGAGCTGTTTTTT.

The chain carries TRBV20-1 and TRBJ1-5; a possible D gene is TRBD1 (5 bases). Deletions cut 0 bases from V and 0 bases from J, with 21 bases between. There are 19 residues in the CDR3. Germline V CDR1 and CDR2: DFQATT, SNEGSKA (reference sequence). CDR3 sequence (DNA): TGCAGTGCTAGAGATAAGGGAGGGGTGGAGGGGAGTAGCAATCAGCCCCAGCATTTT. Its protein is CSARDKGGVEGSSNQPQHF.

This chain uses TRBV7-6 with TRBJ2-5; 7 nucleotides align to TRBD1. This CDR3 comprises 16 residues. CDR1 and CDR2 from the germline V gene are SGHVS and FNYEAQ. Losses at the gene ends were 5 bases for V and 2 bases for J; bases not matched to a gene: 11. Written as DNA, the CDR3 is TGTGCCAGCAGCCCGCATAGAGGGACAGTTCAAGAGACCCAGTACTTC. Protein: CASSPHRGTVQETQYF.